This T cell receptor (beta chain) came from a study of early T cells in non-severe SARS-CoV-2 infection. A few counts support this clonotype. Germline CDR1 reads MDHEN; CDR2 reads SYDVKM. Trimming cost V 1 base and J 6 bases, with 9 bases left between them. The CDR3 contains 13 residues. TCRdb itself ran the 5' RACE reads through MiXCR, one entry per CDR3 protein. The sample shows some 36,000 distinct CDR3 sequences, over 5% of them seen only once. This TCR was sampled from an adult who was a healthcare worker with PCR-confirmed SARS-CoV-2 infection or an uninfected control (not recorded which). The specimen sequenced was whole blood. The chain recombines TRBV28 with TRBJ1-1; D may be TRBD1 (5 bases). CDR3 in DNA: TGTGCCAGCAGTTTATCTGGGGGTGCTGAAGCTTTCTTT. It specifies CASSLSGGAEAFF.